The clone carrying this T cell receptor (beta chain) showed up just once. Per the original methods: Amplification with reference gene primers provided the estimates of nucleated cell counts. Produced via immunoSEQ multiplex PCR; TCRdb's table is partial and in-frame only. For V, J and clone size, that table is used; D and trimming come from the DNA. The sample has 150,000 to 200,000 clones; 70% to 90% are singletons. The source of the sample is a study of blood T cell repertoires in COVID-19. The wider study: PBMCs, B-cell-depleted T cells, or T cells provided the cDNA or gDNA that made up the material.

The TCR comes from a woman aged 55-69 years with COVID-19, enrolled during active disease. Sequencing used peripheral blood.

The CDR3 spells CASSPVHLWGLGGQPQHF. DNA for the CDR3: TGTGCCAGCAGTCCGGTACACCTTTGGGGGTTGGGGGGTCAGCCCCAGCATTTT. The J gene is TRBJ1-5, the V gene TRBV6-6; weak D call: TRBD1 (5 bases). The CDR3 sequence is 18 residues long. Germline CDR1 reads MNHNY; CDR2 reads SVGAGI (reference sequence). The V and J ends lost 5 bases and 6 bases respectively, with 26 bases between them.